This T cell receptor (beta chain) was observed in a study of blood T cell repertoires in COVID-19. Looking at the study overall: From T cells, B-cell-depleted T cells, or PBMCs came the material, which was cDNA or gDNA.

Germline loops: CDR1 SGHDN, CDR2 FVKESK. V was shortened by 6 bases and J by 2 bases, with 10 bases between the two germline ends. This CDR3 contains 13 residues. In the authors' workflow: For nucleated cells, counts were estimated from reference gene primer amplification. The repertoire was sequenced with immunoSEQ multiplex PCR; TCRdb's copy has only in-frame clones and lacks some. D and trimming were read from the DNA, whereas the V and J calls and clone size are those reported in that table. Of about 250,000 clones listed, about 89% are singletons. Participants reported their clinical history, and cohort assignment relied on those reports. Donors of Cohort 3 who recovered were those that had two negative PCRs, clearance, or symptom resolution.

The chain employs TRBV14 and TRBJ1-1, with D possibly being TRBD1 (6 bases). This sequence originates from a man aged 40-55 years who had recovered from COVID-19. Sequencing was performed on PBMCs or T cells enriched from blood (not recorded which). The CDR3 DNA reads TGTGCCAGCAGTCGAGGGGGTAACACTGAAGCTTTCTTT. As protein: CASSRGGNTEAFF.